This record covers a single T cell receptor (beta chain). The target antigen is unknown. Assay: immunoSEQ multiplex PCR; the TCRdb copy retains only in-frame clones and omits some. The table shows 50,000 to 65,000 clones, with about nine tenths occurring only once. This sample was included in a study of lymphopenia after photon versus proton radiotherapy. Broader study findings: Relative stability marked proton patients; photon patients lost diversity and naive cells. Post-nadir diversity loss with photons came from oligoclonal expansion, particularly CD8+ Temra cells.

V lost 5 bases, J lost 7 bases, and 15 bases lay in between. The CDR3 length is 14 residues. Germline CDR1 is PRHDT and CDR2 is FYEKMQ (reference sequence). This sequence was found in an elderly man with esophageal cancer. This rearrangement joins TRBV13 to TRBJ1-5; D is uncertain. This material consisted of peripheral blood, taken from a patient treated with proton-based radiotherapy. CDR3 nucleotide sequence: TGTGCCAGCAGCCTCGGAGGAGGCGGCCAGCCCCAGCATTTT. This sequence encodes CASSLGGGGQPQHF.